This T cell receptor beta chain emerged from a study of early T cells in non-severe SARS-CoV-2 infection. Many counts were recorded for this clonotype. The CDR3 runs to 15 residues. CDR1 SQVTM and CDR2 ANQGSEA come from the germline V gene. Trimming pared 5 bases from V and 2 bases from J, leaving 18 bases between. MiXCR, run by TCRdb on the 5' RACE reads, gives a single entry per CDR3 protein. The sample carries about 70,000 distinct CDR3 sequences, about 4.9% recorded once. The sample here was whole blood, taken at baseline. The sequence was obtained from an adult who was a healthcare worker with PCR-confirmed SARS-CoV-2 infection or an uninfected control (not recorded which). The donor label of this sample is uncertain. The V gene is TRBV29-1, the J gene TRBJ2-5; tentatively, D is TRBD1 (6 bases). The CDR3 protein is CSVRSMAQGQETQYF. DNA of the CDR3: TGCAGCGTTCGTTCTATGGCTCAGGGGCAAGAGACCCAGTACTTC.